The present TCR beta chain was sequenced within a study of blood T cell repertoires in COVID-19. Background on the study: Acute and convalescent COVID-19 samples came from the United States, Italy and Spain. PBMCs, B-cell-depleted T cells, or T cells provided the cDNA or gDNA that made up the material.

Trimming cost V 1 base and J 4 bases, with 10 bases left between them. The CDR3 is made up of 15 amino acids. Germline V gives CDR1 MGHRA, CDR2 YSYEKL. As handled by the study authors: Nucleated cell counts were estimated from reference gene primer amplification. Assay: immunoSEQ multiplex PCR; the TCRdb copy retains only in-frame clones and omits some. The D gene and trimming were derived from the DNA, and the V and J assignments and clone size from that table. The table has some 300,000 clones, about 86% seen once. While infection was still active, Seattle patients were enrolled and then followed longitudinally.

The chain combines TRBV4-1 with TRBJ2-2; maybe TRBD2 (5 bases). This receptor was obtained from a woman in her 70s with COVID-19, enrolled during active disease. The sequenced material came from peripheral blood. Here the CDR3 DNA reads TGCGCCAGCAGCCAAGTTACGGGGATCACCGGGGAGCTGTTTTTT. As protein: CASSQVTGITGELFF.